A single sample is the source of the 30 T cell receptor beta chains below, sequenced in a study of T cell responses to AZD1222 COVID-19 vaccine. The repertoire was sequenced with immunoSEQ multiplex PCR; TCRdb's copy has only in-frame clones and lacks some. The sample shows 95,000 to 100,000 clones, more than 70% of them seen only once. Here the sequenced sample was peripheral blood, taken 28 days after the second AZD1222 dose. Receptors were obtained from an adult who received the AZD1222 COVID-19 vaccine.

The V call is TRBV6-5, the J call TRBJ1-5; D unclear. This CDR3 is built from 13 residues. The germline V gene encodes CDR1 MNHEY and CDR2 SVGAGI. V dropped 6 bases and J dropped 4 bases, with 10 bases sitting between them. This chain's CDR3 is CASRPGVNQPQHF. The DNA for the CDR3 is TGTGCCAGCAGACCGGGCGTGAATCAGCCCCAGCATTTT.

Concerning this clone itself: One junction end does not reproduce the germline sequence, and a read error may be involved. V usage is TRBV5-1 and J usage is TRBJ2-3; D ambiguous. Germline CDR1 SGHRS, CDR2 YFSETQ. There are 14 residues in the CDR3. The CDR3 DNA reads TGCGCCAGCAGATTGGCACAGAACACAGATACGCAGTATTTT. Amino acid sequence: CASRLAQNTDTQYF.

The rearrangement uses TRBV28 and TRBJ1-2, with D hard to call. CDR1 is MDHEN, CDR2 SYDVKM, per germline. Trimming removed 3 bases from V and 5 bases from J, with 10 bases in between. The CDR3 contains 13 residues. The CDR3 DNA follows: TGTGCCAGCAGTTTTCCCCGGACTTATGGCTACACCTTC. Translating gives CASSFPRTYGYTF.

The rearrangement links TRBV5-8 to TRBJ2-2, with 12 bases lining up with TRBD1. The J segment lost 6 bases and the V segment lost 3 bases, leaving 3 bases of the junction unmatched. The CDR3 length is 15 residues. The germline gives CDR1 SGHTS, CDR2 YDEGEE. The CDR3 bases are TGTGCCAGCAGCTGGGACAGGGGGCTGGCCGGGGAGCTGTTTTTT. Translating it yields CASSWDRGLAGELFF.

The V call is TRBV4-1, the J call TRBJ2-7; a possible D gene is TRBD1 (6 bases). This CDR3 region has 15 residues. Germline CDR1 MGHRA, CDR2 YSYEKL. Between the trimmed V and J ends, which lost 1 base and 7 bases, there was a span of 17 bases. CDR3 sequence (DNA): TGCGCCAGCAGCCAAGTGGGCAGGGGCCTAGGAGAGCAGTACTTC. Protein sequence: CASSQVGRGLGEQYF.

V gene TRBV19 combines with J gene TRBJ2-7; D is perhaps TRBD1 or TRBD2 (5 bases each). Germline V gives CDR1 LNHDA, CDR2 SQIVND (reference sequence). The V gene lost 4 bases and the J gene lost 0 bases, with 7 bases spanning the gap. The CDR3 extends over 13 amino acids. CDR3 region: CASSKGSSYEQYF. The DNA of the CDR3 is TGTGCCAGTAGTAAGGGGAGCTCCTACGAGCAGTACTTC. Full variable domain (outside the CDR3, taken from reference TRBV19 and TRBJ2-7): DGGITQSPKYLFRKEGQNVTLSCEQNLNHDAMYWYRQDPGQGLRLIYYSQIVNDFQKGDIAEGYSVSREKKESFPLTVTSAQKNPTAFYLCASSKGSSYEQYFGPGTRLTVT.

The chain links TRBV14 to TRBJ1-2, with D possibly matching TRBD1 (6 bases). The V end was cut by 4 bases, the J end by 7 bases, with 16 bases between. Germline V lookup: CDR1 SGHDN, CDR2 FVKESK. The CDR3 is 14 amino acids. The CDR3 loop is CASSRDILIGGYTF. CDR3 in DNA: TGTGCCAGCAGCCGGGACATACTTATCGGTGGCTACACCTTC.

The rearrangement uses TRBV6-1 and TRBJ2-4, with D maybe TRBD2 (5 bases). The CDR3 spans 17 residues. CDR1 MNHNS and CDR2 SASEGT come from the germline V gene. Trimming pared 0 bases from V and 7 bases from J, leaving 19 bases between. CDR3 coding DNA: TGTGCCAGCAGTGAAGCGCTTCGGGCTAGCAGATGGAACATTCAGTACTTC. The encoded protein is CASSEALRASRWNIQYF.

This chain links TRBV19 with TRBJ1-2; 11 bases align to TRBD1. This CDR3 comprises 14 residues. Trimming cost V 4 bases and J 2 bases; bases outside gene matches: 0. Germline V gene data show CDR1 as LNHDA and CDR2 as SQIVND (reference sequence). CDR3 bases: TGTGCCAGTAGTAGGGACAGGGGGAACTATGGCTACACCTTC. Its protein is CASSRDRGNYGYTF.

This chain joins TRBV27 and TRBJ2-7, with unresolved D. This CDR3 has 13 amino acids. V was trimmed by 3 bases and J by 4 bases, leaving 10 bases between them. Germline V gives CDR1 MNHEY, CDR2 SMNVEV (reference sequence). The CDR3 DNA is TGTGCCAGCAGTTTCGCGCAGACTTACGAGCAGTACTTC. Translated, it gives CASSFAQTYEQYF.

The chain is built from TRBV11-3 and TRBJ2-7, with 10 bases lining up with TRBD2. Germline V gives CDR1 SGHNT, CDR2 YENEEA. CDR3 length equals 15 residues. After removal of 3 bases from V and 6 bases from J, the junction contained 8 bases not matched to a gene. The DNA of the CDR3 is TGTGCCAGCAGCTTGGATAGCGGGAGGTCAAGCGAGCAGTACTTC. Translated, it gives CASSLDSGRSSEQYF.

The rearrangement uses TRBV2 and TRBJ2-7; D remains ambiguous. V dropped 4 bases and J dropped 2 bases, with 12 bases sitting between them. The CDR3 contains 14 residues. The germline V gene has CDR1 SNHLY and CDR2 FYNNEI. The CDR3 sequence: CASSGILGTYEQYF. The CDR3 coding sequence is TGTGCCAGCAGTGGGATACTTGGAACCTACGAGCAGTACTTC.

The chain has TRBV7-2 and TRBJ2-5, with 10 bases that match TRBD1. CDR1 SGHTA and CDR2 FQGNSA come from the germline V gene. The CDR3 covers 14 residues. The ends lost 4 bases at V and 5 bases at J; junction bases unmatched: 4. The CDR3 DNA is TGTGCCAGCAGCTCCTGGACAGGGGGGGAGACCCAGTACTTC. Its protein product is CASSSWTGGETQYF.

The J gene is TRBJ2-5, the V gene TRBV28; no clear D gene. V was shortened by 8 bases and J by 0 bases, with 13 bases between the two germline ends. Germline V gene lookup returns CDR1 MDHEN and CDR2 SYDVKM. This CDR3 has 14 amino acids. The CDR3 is CASAPRRYQETQYF. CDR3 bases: TGTGCCAGCGCCCCTCGGAGATACCAAGAGACCCAGTACTTC.

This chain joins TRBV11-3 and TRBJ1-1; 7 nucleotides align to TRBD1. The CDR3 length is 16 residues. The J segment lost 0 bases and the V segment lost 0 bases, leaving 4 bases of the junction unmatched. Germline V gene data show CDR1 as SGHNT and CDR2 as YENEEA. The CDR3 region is CASSLDYRGLNTEAFF. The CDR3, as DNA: TGTGCCAGCAGCTTAGATTACAGGGGCCTGAACACTGAAGCTTTCTTT.

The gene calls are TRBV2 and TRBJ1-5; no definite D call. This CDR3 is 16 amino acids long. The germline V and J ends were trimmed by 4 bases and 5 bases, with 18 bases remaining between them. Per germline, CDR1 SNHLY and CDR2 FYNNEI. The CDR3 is CASSGGNREVDQPQHF. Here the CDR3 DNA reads TGTGCCAGCAGTGGAGGTAATAGGGAAGTTGATCAGCCCCAGCATTTT. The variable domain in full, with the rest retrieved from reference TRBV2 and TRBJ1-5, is EPEVTQTPSHQVTQMGQEVILRCVPISNHLYFYWYRQILGQKVEFLVSFYNNEISEKSEIFDDQFSVERPDGSNFTLKIRSTKLEDSAMYFCASSGGNREVDQPQHFGDGTRLSIL.

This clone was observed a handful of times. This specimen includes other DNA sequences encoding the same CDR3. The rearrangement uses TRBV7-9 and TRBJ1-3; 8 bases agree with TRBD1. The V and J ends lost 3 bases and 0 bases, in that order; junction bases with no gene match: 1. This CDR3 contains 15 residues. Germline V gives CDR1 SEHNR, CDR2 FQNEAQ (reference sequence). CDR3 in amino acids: CASSFQGASGNTIYF. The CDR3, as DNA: TGTGCCAGCAGCTTCCAGGGGGCCTCTGGAAACACCATATATTTT.

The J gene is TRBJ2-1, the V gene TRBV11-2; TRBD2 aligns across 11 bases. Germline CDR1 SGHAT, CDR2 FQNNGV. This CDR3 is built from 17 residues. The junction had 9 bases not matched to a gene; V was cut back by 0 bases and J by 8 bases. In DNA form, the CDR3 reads TGTGCCAGCAGCTTAGATTTAGCGGGAGGGCCTAGGGATGAGCAGTTCTTC. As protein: CASSLDLAGGPRDEQFF.

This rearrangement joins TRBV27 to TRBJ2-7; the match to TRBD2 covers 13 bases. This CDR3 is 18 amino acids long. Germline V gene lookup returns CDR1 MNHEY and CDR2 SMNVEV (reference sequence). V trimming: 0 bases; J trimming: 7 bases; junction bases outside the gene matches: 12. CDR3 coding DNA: TGTGCCAGCAGTTTATCCTTGGGACTAGCGGGATCTCTCGGGGAGCAGTACTTC. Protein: CASSLSLGLAGSLGEQYF.

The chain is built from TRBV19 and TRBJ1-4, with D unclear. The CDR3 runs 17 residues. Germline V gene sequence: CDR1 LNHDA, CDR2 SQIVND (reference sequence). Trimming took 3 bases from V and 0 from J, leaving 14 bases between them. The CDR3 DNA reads TGTGCCAGTAGTATGGTCGGAAGATTTGCAACTAATGAAAAACTGTTTTTT. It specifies CASSMVGRFATNEKLFF.

The DNA of the CDR3 is TGTGCCAGTACTCGGACTAGCGGGAGTCCCGGCGGAGATACGCAGTATTTT. Translation: CASTRTSGSPGGDTQYF. V usage is TRBV19 and J usage is TRBJ2-3, with 13 nucleotides matching TRBD2. Germline trimming cut 7 bases from V and 5 bases from J; bases unmatched to any gene: 12. Germline CDR1 reads LNHDA; CDR2 reads SQIVND (reference sequence). The CDR3 is made up of 17 amino acids.

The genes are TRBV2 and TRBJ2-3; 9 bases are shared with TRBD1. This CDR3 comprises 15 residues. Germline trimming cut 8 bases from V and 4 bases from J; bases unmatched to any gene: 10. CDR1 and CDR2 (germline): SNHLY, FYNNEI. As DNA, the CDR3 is TGTGCCAGCTCCTCCTTACGGACAGGGGCAGATACGCAGTATTTT. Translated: CASSSLRTGADTQYF.

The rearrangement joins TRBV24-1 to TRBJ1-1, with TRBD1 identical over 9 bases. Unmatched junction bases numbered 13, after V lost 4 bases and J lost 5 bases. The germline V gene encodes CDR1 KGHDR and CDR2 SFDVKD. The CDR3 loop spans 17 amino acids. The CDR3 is CATSETKQGARGTEAFF. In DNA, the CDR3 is TGTGCCACCAGTGAAACCAAACAGGGGGCGCGGGGGACTGAAGCTTTCTTT.

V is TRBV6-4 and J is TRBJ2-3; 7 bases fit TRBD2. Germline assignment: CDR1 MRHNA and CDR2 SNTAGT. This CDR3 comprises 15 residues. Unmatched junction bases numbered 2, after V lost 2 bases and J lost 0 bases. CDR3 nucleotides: TGTGCCAGCAGTGACAGCGGGACTAGCACAGATACGCAGTATTTT. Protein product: CASSDSGTSTDTQYF.

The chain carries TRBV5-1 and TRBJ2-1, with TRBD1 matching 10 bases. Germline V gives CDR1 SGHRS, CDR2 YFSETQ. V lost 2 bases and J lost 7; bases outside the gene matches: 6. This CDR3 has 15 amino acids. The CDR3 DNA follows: TGCGCCAGCAGCTTTCGACAGGGGGCAAGGAATGAGCAGTTCTTC. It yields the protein CASSFRQGARNEQFF.

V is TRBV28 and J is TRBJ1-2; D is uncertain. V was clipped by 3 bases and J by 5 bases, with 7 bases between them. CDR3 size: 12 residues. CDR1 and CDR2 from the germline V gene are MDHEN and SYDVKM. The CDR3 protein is CASSLSEYGYTF. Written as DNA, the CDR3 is TGTGCCAGCAGTTTGTCCGAATATGGCTACACCTTC.

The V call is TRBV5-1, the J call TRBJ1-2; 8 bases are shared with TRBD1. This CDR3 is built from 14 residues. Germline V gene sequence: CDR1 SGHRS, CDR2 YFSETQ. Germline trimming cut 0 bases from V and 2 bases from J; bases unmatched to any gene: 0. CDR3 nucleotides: TGCGCCAGCAGCTTGGGGACAGGGAACTATGGCTACACCTTC. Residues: CASSLGTGNYGYTF.

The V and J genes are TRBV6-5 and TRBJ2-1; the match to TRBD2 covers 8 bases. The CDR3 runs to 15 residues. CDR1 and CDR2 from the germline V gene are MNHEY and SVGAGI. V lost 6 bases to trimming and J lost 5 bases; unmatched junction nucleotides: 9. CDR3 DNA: TGTGCCAGCAGCCTGCCGGGACTAGGTAACAATGAGCAGTTCTTC. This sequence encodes CASSLPGLGNNEQFF.

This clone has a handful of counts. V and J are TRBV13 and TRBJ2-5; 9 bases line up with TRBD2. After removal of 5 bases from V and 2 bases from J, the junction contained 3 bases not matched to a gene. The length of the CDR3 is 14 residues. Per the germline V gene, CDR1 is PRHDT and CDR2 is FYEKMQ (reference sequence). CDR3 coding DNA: TGTGCCAGCAGCCTGACTAGCGGTCAAGAGACCCAGTACTTC. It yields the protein CASSLTSGQETQYF.

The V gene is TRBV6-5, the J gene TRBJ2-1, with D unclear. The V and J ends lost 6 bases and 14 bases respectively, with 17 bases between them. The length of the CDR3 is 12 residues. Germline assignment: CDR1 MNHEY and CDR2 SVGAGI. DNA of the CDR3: TGTGCCAGCAGCTCGTGGATTCTACCGGAGTTCTTC. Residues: CASSSWILPEFF.